This is a list of T cell receptor beta chains from one sample in a study of blood T cell repertoires in COVID-19. Profiled with immunoSEQ multiplex PCR; TCRdb holds only in-frame clones, not every one. The sample yields some 120,000 clones, more than 75% seen once. Sequenced input: peripheral blood. The receptors were gathered from a man aged 60 to 75 with COVID-19, enrolled during active disease. CDR3s include the opening cysteine and the closing phenylalanine or tryptophan. The D gene is left open where the match is weak. Some rows have no size entry. The others give once, few or many, or a class for an expanded clone.

d_call	clone_size	cdr3_length	v_call	j_call	cdr3_nt	cdr3_aa
TRBD1	-	13	TRBV19	TRBJ1-1	TGTGCCAGTAGCACAGGGGAAGGCACTGAAGCTTTCTTT	CASSTGEGTEAFF
TRBD2	few	16	TRBV28	TRBJ2-1	TGTGCCAGCAGTAGCCATCTAGCGGGAGAGGACAATGAGCAGTTCTTC	CASSSHLAGEDNEQFF
TRBD1	-	15	TRBV6-5	TRBJ1-2	TGTGCCAGCAGTTACTCGAGAGCAGGGGGCCATGGCTACACCTTC	CASSYSRAGGHGYTF
-	-	13	TRBV4-1	TRBJ2-5	TGCGCCAGCAGCCAGCACAGGGTTGAGACCCAGTACTTC	CASSQHRVETQYF
TRBD1	-	16	TRBV5-1	TRBJ1-1	TGCGCCAGCAGCGTCCGGGACAGAGCCATGAACACTGAAGCTTTCTTT	CASSVRDRAMNTEAFF
-	-	14	TRBV10-3	TRBJ2-2	TGTGCCATCAGTCGGGACTTGAACACCGGGGAGCTGTTTTTT	CAISRDLNTGELFF
-	-	10	TRBV6-5	TRBJ2-1	TGTGCCAGTAGCATTTATGAGCAGTTCTTC	CASSIYEQFF
-	once	14	TRBV7-8	TRBJ2-1	TGTGCCAGCAGCTTGATCAGCTCCTACAATGAGCAGTTCTTC	CASSLISSYNEQFF
-	-	14	TRBV3-1/TRBV3-2	TRBJ2-5	TGTGCCAGCAGCTTTTTCACGAGCTGGGAGACCCAGTACTTC	CASSFFTSWETQYF
-	-	14	TRBV6-5	TRBJ1-2	TGTGCCAGCAGGTTACGGGACACCCTTTATGGCTACACCTTC	CASRLRDTLYGYTF
TRBD1	-	16	TRBV9	TRBJ2-1	TGTGCCAGCAGCGGTACGACAGGGGGCACCTACAATGAGCAGTTCTTC	CASSGTTGGTYNEQFF
TRBD1	-	15	TRBV5-4	TRBJ2-7	TGTGCCAGCAGCTCGAGGTACGACAGGGCCTACGAGCAGTACTTC	CASSSRYDRAYEQYF
-	-	16	TRBV7-2	TRBJ1-4	TGTGCCAGCCGTTATCTTTCTGGCACAACTAATGAAAAACTGTTTTTT	CASRYLSGTTNEKLFF
TRBD1	-	15	TRBV5-6	TRBJ2-3	TGTGCCAGCAGCCCCCTACAGGGGCTCACAGATACGCAGTATTTT	CASSPLQGLTDTQYF
TRBD1	-	15	TRBV19	TRBJ1-2	TGTGCCAGTACTAACCCCCGGGGACAGCTTAATGGCTACACCTTC	CASTNPRGQLNGYTF
-	-	13	TRBV6-5	TRBJ2-7	TGTGCCAGCAGGGACAGAAACAAGGGGGTGCAGTACTTC	CASRDRNKGVQYF
-	-	13	TRBV6-2/TRBV6-3	TRBJ2-2	TGTGCCAGCAGCCCCAGGGTAACCGGGGAGCTGTTTTTT	CASSPRVTGELFF
-	-	15	TRBV24-1	TRBJ2-3	TGTGCCACCAGTAATCAGGGAACCCCCACAGATACGCAGTATTTT	CATSNQGTPTDTQYF
-	-	14	TRBV2	TRBJ2-2	TGTGCCAGCAGGCCGAGACAAGCTACCGGGGAGCTGTTTTTT	CASRPRQATGELFF
TRBD1	-	14	TRBV7-8	TRBJ2-7	TGTGCCAGCAGCTTCCTCCGACAGGGCTACGAGCAGTACTTC	CASSFLRQGYEQYF
-	-	14	TRBV28	TRBJ2-1	TGTGCCAGCAGCCGCTCCCTGGGTGGGGACACAAAGTTCTTC	CASSRSLGGDTKFF
-	-	11	TRBV13	TRBJ2-7	TGTGCCAGCAGCCTAAATTACGAGCAGTACTTC	CASSLNYEQYF
TRBD2	-	16	TRBV24-1	TRBJ2-1	TGTGCCACCAGTGGTCCACTAGCGGGAGAAAGAAATGAGCAGTTCTTC	CATSGPLAGERNEQFF
TRBD2	-	12	TRBV9	TRBJ2-7	TGTGCCAGCGGGAGGGGAACTACCGAGCAGTACTTC	CASGRGTTEQYF
TRBD1	once	14	TRBV4-1	TRBJ2-1	TGCGCCAGCAGCCTTCCGGGACAGGGGGTGGGGCAGTTCTTC	CASSLPGQGVGQFF
TRBD2	-	14	TRBV25-1	TRBJ2-1	TGTGCCAGCAGTGAAGAACTAGCGGTCGGTGAGCAGTTCTTC	CASSEELAVGEQFF